This T cell receptor beta chain was sequenced for a study of cytomegalovirus exposure and HLA in healthy donors. Study background: The early release's HLA-typed donors yielded 65 million to 85 million unique TCRs.

The CDR3 runs 15 residues. After removal of 6 bases from V and 4 bases from J, the junction contained 6 bases not matched to a gene. CDR1 is MNHNS, CDR2 SASEGT, per germline. General study findings and limits: TCR beta sequences reportedly predicted most subjects' HLA-A and HLA-B alleles accurately.

Nominally healthy donors provided the samples, though records likely missed some immune exposures. In its sample, this clone was seen a few times. Its antigen is still unknown. Both 60 Vbeta primers and 13 Jbeta primers went into the PCR. The protocol was immunoSEQ multiplex PCR, while the TCRdb copy is restricted to in-frame clones and leaves out a portion. The repertoire holds approximately 130,000 clones, with 65% to 85% as singletons. Sequencing used PBMCs. The V gene is TRBV6-1, the J gene TRBJ1-3; 10 bases match TRBD1. This TCR was sampled from a man aged 50-59 years in good health and CMV-seronegative. For the CDR3, the DNA is TGTGCCAGCAGCGCGGGACAGGGGAACGGAAACACCATATATTTT. Translated, it gives CASSAGQGNGNTIYF.